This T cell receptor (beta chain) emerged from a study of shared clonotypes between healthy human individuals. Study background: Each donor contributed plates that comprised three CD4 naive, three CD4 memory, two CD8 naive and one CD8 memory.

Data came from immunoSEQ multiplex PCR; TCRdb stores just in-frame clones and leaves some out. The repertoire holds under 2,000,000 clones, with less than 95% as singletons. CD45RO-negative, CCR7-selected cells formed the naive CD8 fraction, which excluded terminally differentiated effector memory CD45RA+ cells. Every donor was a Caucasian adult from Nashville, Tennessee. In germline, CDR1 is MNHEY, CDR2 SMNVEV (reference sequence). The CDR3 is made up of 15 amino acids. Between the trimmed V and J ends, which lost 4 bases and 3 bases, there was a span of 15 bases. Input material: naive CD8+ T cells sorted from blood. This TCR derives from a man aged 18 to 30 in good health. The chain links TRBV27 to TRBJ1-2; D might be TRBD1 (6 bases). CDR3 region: CASSSQGLMDYGYTF. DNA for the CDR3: TGTGCCAGCAGTTCACAGGGTTTAATGGACTATGGCTACACCTTC.